Each of the 3 T cell receptor beta chains below was sequenced from the same sample in a study of patients and donors after allogeneic stem cell transplantation. TCRdb reprocessed the RT-PCR reads via MiXCR and lists one record per CDR3 protein. This sample has about a million distinct CDR3 sequences, with roughly 17% found just once. The sample was blood, either unsorted or a sorted T cell fraction (not recorded which). The receptors derive from a human donor who was either an allogeneic HSCT recipient or a stem cell or donor lymphocyte infusion donor (not recorded which). It is not recorded whose cells these are; they may come from a transplant donor.

V usage is TRBV9 and J usage is TRBJ2-1; TRBD1 agrees at 9 bases. CDR1 and CDR2 from the germline V gene are SGDLS and YYNGEE. V shed 7 bases, J shed 9 bases, and the junction held 17 bases outside the gene matches. The CDR3 totals 16 residues. The CDR3: CASGPRGQGKGGEQFF. The CDR3 coding sequence is TGTGCCAGCGGCCCAAGAGGACAGGGGAAGGGGGGTGAGCAGTTCTTC. Based on the CDR3 plus reference TRBV9 and TRBJ2-1, the full variable domain is DSGVTQTPKHLITATGQRVTLRCSPRSGDLSVYWYQQSLDQGLQFLIQYYNGEERAKGNILERFSAQQFPDLHSELNLSSLELGDSALYFCASGPRGQGKGGEQFFGPGTRLTVL.

The V call is TRBV5-1, the J call TRBJ2-5; 13 nucleotides align to TRBD2. V was clipped by 4 bases and J by 1 base; unmatched bases: 10. The CDR3 consists of 18 residues. Looked up from germline, CDR1 is SGHRS and CDR2 is YFSETQ. Here the CDR3 reads CASSPGTGTSGIQETQYF. CDR3 coding DNA: TGCGCCAGCAGCCCGGGTACGGGGACTAGCGGGATCCAAGAGACCCAGTACTTC.

The V and J genes are TRBV19 and TRBJ2-7; tentative D call: TRBD1 (6 bases). The germline V and J ends were trimmed by 4 bases and 5 bases, with 12 bases remaining between them. Germline values: CDR1 LNHDA, CDR2 SQIVND (reference sequence). This CDR3 comprises 13 residues. CDR3 sequence: CASSTTGTHEQYF. The CDR3 region has the DNA TGTGCCAGTAGTACAACAGGGACCCACGAGCAGTACTTC.